Below, 13 T cell receptor beta chains from the same sample are listed, as sequenced in a study of blood T cells in healthy people across ages. A second PCR, run for about 7 to 11 cycles, used a sample-barcoded 5' primer plus a J-beta primer mix. Using its own MiXCR run on the 5' RACE reads, TCRdb lists one record per CDR3 protein. The sample yields 800,000 to 950,000 distinct CDR3 sequences, under 40% seen once. Sequenced material: blood. Receptors originate from a man aged 18 to 29 in good health.

The chain uses TRBV28 and TRBJ2-5, with 8 bases identical to TRBD2. CDR3 length: 12 residues. With 8 bases clipped from V and 11 bases from J, the junction kept 10 bases outside the gene matches. CDR1 and CDR2 (germline): MDHEN, SYDVKM. CDR3 in amino acids: CASRSGGNEQYF. For the CDR3, the DNA is TGTGCCAGCCGATCGGGGGGGAATGAGCAGTACTTC.

The chain carries TRBV6-5 and TRBJ2-3, with 7 bases matching TRBD2. This CDR3 region has 15 residues. V dropped 0 bases and J dropped 8; count of bases not matched to a gene: 8. Germline CDR1 and CDR2: MNHEY and SVGAGI. CDR3 loop: CASSYSRSSGATQYF. The CDR3 coding sequence is TGTGCCAGCAGTTACTCGAGGTCCAGCGGGGCTACGCAGTATTTT.

This clonotype was seen only a few times. V gene TRBV20-1 combines with J gene TRBJ2-3; 9 nucleotides agree with TRBD2. Trimming cost V 0 bases and J 5 bases; bases outside gene matches: 6. The CDR3 length is 15 residues. Germline CDR1 is DFQATT and CDR2 is SNEGSKA (reference sequence). CDR3 nucleotide sequence: TGCAGTGCTAGAGATCGCGGGGGGGGCTTAGATACGCAGTATTTT. Protein sequence: CSARDRGGGLDTQYF.

This clonotype turned up a few times. The chain joins TRBV7-9 to TRBJ2-1; no clear D. The CDR3 is made up of 12 amino acids. Trimming removed 2 bases from V and 9 bases from J, with 8 bases in between. The germline V gene has CDR1 SEHNR and CDR2 FQNEAQ (reference sequence). The CDR3 region has the DNA TGTGCCAGCAGCTTAAGCCAGACTGAGCAGTTCTTC. It specifies CASSLSQTEQFF.

As concerns this clonotype: This could be a read error, since a much larger clone is one nucleotide away. This rearrangement joins TRBV12-3 or TRBV12-4 to TRBJ2-7; D possibly corresponds to TRBD2 (6 bases). Trimming cost V 3 bases and J 7 bases, with 16 bases left between them. The CDR3 has 14 amino acids. The CDR3 here is CASSFLLAAWEQYF. CDR3 sequence (DNA): TGTGCCAGCAGTTTCCTACTAGCCGCCTGGGAGCAGTACTTC.

The sample holds a few counts of this clonotype. V usage is TRBV12-3 or TRBV12-4 and J usage is TRBJ1-6; D not certain. The CDR3 is made up of 14 amino acids. V lost 7 bases, J lost 11 bases, and 18 bases lay in between. CDR3 in amino acids: CASTDSASFTPLHF. As DNA, the CDR3 is TGTGCCAGCACCGACTCGGCCAGCTTTACACCCCTCCACTTT.

The rearrangement uses TRBV30 and TRBJ2-4; perhaps TRBD1 as D (6 bases). Per the germline V gene, CDR1 is GTSNPN and CDR2 is SVGIG (reference sequence). The length of the CDR3 is 14 residues. The V and J ends lost 0 bases and 5 bases respectively, with 11 bases between them. CDR3 nucleotides: TGTGCCTGGAGTGTATGGGGGCGCGAAAACATTCAGTACTTC. It translates to CAWSVWGRENIQYF.

This clonotype was counted only a few times. This chain joins TRBV20-1 and TRBJ1-2; D possibly corresponds to TRBD1 (6 bases). CDR1 and CDR2 from the germline V gene are DFQATT and SNEGSKA (reference sequence). There are 15 residues in the CDR3. V lost 0 bases and J lost 0, with 11 bases in between. In DNA form, the CDR3 reads TGCAGTGCTAGAGAGGTGGGGGGGCCTAACTATGGCTACACCTTC. Its translation: CSAREVGGPNYGYTF.

This clonotype has only a few counts. The chain is built from TRBV12-3 or TRBV12-4 and TRBJ1-5; D uncertain. V lost 6 bases to trimming and J lost 4 bases, with 13 bases between them. The CDR3 is 14 residues long. The CDR3 nucleotides read TGTGCCAGCAGCTCGTGGGCGACAAATCAGCCCCAGCATTTT. Residues: CASSSWATNQPQHF.

The chain carries TRBV11-2 and TRBJ2-1; the D is unclear. The germline CDR1 and CDR2 sequences are SGHAT and FQNNGV. Trimming left V 0 bases short and J 8 bases short, with 11 bases between. The CDR3 covers 14 residues. CDR3 protein: CASSLDFVGDEQFF. CDR3 in DNA: TGTGCCAGCAGCTTAGATTTCGTGGGCGATGAGCAGTTCTTC.

Comments on this clonotype: At one end the junction does not follow the germline gene, possibly because of a read error. This chain joins TRBV10-2 and TRBJ2-2, with D possibly matching TRBD2 (5 bases). CDR3 length: 13 amino acids. CDR1 is WSHSY and CDR2 is SAAADI in the germline V gene. CDR3 bases: TGCGCCAGCAGTCGGCCGAACACCGGGGAGCCGTTTTTT. Encoded protein: CASSRPNTGEPFF.

The chain carries TRBV20-1 and TRBJ2-3; D is perhaps TRBD2 (6 bases). CDR3 length: 15 amino acids. The germline V and J ends were trimmed by 3 bases and 0 bases, with 13 bases remaining between them. Per the germline V gene, CDR1 is DFQATT and CDR2 is SNEGSKA (reference sequence). The CDR3 loop reads CSARSVRGSTDTQYF. In nucleotides, the CDR3 is TGCAGTGCTAGGAGCGTGCGGGGAAGCACAGATACGCAGTATTTT.

This clonotype has more than one count but fewer than ten. This rearrangement joins TRBV13 to TRBJ1-2; 10 nucleotides line up with TRBD1. The CDR3 has 17 residues. Trimming at V came to 5 bases and at J to 5 bases, leaving 14 bases not matched to a gene. Germline CDR1 is PRHDT and CDR2 is FYEKMQ (reference sequence). The CDR3 here is CASSRRDRGGPPYGYTF. In DNA form, the CDR3 reads TGTGCCAGCAGCAGGAGGGACAGGGGTGGTCCTCCATATGGCTACACCTTC.